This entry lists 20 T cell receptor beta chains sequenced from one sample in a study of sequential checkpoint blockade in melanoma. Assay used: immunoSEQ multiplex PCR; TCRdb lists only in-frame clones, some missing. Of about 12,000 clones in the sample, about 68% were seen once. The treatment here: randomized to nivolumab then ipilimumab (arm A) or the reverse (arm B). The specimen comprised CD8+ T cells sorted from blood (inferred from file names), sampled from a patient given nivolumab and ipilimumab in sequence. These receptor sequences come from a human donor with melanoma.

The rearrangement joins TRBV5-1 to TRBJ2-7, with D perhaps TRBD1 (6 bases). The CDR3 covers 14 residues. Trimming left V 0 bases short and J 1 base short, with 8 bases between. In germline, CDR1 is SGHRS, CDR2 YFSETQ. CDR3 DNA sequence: TGCGCCAGCAGCTTGGACAGGGAATCCTACGAGCAGTACGTC. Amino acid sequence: CASSLDRESYEQYV.

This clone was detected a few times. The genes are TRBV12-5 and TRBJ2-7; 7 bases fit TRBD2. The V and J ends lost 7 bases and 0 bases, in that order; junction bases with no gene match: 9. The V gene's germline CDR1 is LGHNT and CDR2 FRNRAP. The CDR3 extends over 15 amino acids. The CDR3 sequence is CASALVSGISYEQYV. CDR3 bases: TGTGCTAGTGCTCTAGTAAGCGGGATCTCCTACGAGCAGTACGTC.

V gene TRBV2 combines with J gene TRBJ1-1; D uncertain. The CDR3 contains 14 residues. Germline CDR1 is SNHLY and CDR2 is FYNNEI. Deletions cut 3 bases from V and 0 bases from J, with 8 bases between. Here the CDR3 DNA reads TGTGCCAGCAGTGAGGAGGGCCTGAACACTGAAGCTTTCTTT. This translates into CASSEEGLNTEAFF.

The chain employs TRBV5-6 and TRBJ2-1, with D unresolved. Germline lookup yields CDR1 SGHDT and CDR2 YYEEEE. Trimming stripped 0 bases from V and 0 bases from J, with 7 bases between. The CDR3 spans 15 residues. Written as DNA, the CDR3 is TGTGCCAGCAGCTTGGGTGCGAGCTCCTACAATGAGCAGTTCTTC. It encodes CASSLGASSYNEQFF.

In DNA, the CDR3 is TGTGCCAGCGCCCAGGGTATCACTGAAGCTTTCTTT. This translates into CASAQGITEAFF. The chain links TRBV19 to TRBJ1-1, with D maybe TRBD1 (5 bases). Trimming took off 9 bases at V and 4 bases at J, with 12 bases between the two ends. Germline V lookup: CDR1 LNHDA, CDR2 SQIVND (reference sequence). The CDR3 sequence is 12 residues long.

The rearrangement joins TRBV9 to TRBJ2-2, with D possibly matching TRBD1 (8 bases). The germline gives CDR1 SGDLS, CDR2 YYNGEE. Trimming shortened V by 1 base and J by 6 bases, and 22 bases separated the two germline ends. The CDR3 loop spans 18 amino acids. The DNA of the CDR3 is TGTGCCAGCAGCGTAAATCAGCGGGACAGGACGGTTTCCGGGGAGCTGTTTTTT. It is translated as CASSVNQRDRTVSGELFF.

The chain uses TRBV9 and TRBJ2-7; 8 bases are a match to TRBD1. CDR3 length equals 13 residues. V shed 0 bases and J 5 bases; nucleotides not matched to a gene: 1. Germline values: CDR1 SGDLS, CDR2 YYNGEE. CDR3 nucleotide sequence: TGTGCCAGCAGCGTAGAGACAGGGGACGAGCAGTACTTC. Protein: CASSVETGDEQYF.

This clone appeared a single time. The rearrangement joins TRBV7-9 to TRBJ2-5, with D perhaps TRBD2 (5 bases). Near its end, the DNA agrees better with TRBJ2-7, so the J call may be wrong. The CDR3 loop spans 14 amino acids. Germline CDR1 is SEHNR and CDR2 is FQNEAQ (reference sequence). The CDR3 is CASSLEDWGGEQYF. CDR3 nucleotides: TGTGCCAGCAGCCTCGAGGACTGGGGTGGCGAGCAGTACTTC.

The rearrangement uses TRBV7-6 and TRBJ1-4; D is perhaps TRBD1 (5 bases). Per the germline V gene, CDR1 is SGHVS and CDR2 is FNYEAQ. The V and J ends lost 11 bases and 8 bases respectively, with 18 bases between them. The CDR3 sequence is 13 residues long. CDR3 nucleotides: TGTGCCTCAGGGCACGGTCAAGGGGAAAAACTGTTTTTT. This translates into CASGHGQGEKLFF.

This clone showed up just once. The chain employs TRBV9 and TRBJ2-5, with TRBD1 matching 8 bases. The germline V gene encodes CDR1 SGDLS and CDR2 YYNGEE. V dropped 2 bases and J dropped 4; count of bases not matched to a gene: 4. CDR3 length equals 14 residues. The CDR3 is CASSVPDRVETQYF. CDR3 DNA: TGTGCCAGCAGCGTCCCGGACAGGGTAGAGACCCAGTACTTC.

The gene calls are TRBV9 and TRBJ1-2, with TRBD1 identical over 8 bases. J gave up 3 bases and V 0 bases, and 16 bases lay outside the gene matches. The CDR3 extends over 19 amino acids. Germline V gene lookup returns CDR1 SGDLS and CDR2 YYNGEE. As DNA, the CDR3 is TGTGCCAGCAGCGTAGGGGTGTGGGCAGGGGGCTTCGAGGACTATGGCTACACCTTC. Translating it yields CASSVGVWAGGFEDYGYTF.

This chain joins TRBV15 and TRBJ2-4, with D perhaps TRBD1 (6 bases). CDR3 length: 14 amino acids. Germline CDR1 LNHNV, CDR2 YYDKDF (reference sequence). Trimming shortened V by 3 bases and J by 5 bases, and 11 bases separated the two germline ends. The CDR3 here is CATSRRGGENIQYF. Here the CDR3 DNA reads TGTGCCACCAGCAGGAGAGGGGGTGAAAACATTCAGTACTTC.

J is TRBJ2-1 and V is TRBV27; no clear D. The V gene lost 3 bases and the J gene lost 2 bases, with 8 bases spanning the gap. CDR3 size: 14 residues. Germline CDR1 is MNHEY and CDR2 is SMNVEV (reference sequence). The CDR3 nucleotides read TGTGCCAGCAGTTTCTCGGAGCCCTACAATGAGCAGTTCTTC. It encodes CASSFSEPYNEQFF.

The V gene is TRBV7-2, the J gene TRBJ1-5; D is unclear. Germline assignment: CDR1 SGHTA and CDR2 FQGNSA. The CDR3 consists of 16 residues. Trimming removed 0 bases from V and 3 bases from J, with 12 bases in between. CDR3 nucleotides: TGTGCCAGCAGCTTAGCGGTGGCAGGCTACAATCAGCCCCAGCATTTT. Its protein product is CASSLAVAGYNQPQHF.

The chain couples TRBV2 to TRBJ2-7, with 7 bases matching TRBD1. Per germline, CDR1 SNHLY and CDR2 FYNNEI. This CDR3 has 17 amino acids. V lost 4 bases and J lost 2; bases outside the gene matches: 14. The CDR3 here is CASSGGPPTGVAYEQYF. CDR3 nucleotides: TGTGCCAGCAGTGGGGGGCCCCCTACAGGGGTGGCCTACGAGCAGTACTTC.

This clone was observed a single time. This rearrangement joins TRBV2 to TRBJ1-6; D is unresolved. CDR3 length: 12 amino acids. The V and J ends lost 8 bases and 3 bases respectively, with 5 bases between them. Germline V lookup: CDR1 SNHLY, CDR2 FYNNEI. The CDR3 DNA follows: TGTGCCAGCCAGGACTATAATTCACCCCTCCACTTT. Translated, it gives CASQDYNSPLHF.

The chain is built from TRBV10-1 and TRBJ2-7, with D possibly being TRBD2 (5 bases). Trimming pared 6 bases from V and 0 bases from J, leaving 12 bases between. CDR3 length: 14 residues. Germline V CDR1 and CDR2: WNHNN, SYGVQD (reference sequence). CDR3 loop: CASSGLQSSYEQYF. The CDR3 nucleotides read TGCGCCAGCAGCGGACTTCAGAGCTCCTACGAGCAGTACTTC.

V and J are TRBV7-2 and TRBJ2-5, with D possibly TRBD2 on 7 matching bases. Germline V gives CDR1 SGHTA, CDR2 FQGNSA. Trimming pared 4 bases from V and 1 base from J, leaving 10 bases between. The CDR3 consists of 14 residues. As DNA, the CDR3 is TGTGCCAGCAGCTCCGGGGGGCTCCAAGAGACCCAGTACTTC. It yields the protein CASSSGGLQETQYF.

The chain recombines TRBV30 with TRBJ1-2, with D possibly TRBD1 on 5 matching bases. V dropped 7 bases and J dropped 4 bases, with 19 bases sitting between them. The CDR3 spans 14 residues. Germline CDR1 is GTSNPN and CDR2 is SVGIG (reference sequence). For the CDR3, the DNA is TGTGCCTACACAAGCGGGGGAGCGGGCTATGGCTACACCTTC. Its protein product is CAYTSGGAGYGYTF.

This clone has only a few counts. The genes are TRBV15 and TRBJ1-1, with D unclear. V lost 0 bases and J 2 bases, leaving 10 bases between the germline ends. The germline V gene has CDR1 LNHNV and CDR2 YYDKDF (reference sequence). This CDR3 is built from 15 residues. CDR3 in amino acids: CATSRDRKRNTEAFF. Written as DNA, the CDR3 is TGTGCCACCAGCAGAGATCGAAAGAGAAACACTGAAGCTTTCTTT.